This T cell receptor beta chain appears in the sequencing data of a study of blood T cell repertoires in COVID-19. The CDR3 is 15 amino acids. Trimming cost V 1 base and J 2 bases, with 12 bases left between them. Germline assignment: CDR1 SGHTA and CDR2 FQGNSA. In the study's own analysis: Amplification with reference gene primers provided the estimates of nucleated cell counts. Sequencing used immunoSEQ multiplex PCR; TCRdb keeps in-frame clones, though not all of them. The D gene and trimming were derived from the DNA, and the V and J assignments and clone size from that table. The sample records a few hundred thousand clones, 85% to 90% being singletons.

Sample: peripheral blood. The genes are TRBV7-2 and TRBJ2-7; D is perhaps TRBD2 (6 bases). This clonotype was obtained from a man in his fifties or sixties with acute or convalescent COVID-19. The CDR3 here is CASSLGAGFTYEQYF. The CDR3 region has the DNA TGTGCCAGCAGCTTAGGTGCGGGGTTTACCTACGAGCAGTACTTC.